Reported below is one T cell receptor (beta chain). Its antigen remains unidentified. The data derive from a study of cytomegalovirus exposure and HLA in healthy donors. Germline-derived CDR1 and CDR2 are SGHAT and FQNNGV. V dropped 10 bases and J dropped 4 bases, with 17 bases sitting between them. The CDR3 totals 14 residues. Notes on the study in general: The records held CMV serostatus as the only immune exposure information. An ancestry cluster, one associated with Asian ancestry, reportedly showed fewer N-insertions than the 666-donor mean in a later analysis.

Both 60 Vbeta primers and 13 Jbeta primers went into the PCR. Profiling relied on immunoSEQ multiplex PCR, and the TCRdb table lists in-frame clones only, not all of them. The sample shows approximately 180,000 clones, about four fifths of them seen only once. The receptor was derived from a woman between 18 and 29 years old in good health and CMV-seropositive. Sample: PBMCs. The chain links TRBV11-2 to TRBJ2-1; possibly TRBD2 for D (7 bases). The CDR3 DNA reads as TGTGCCACCGGGGGGCCAGAAAGGTACAATGAGCAGTTCTTC. It specifies CATGGPERYNEQFF. The whole variable domain, remainder taken from reference TRBV11-2 and TRBJ2-1, is EAGVAQSPRYKIIEKRQSVAFWCNPISGHATLYWYQQILGQGPKLLIQFQNNGVVDDSQLPKDRFSAERLKGVDSTLKIQPAKLEDSAVYLCATGGPERYNEQFFGPGTRLTVL.